What follows are 9 T cell receptor beta chains derived from one specimen sequenced in a study of blood T cell repertoires in COVID-19. Libraries were prepared by immunoSEQ multiplex PCR; TCRdb keeps only in-frame clonotypes and omits some of them. The sample consists of roughly 200,000 clones, approximately 87% of them appearing once. The specimen was peripheral blood. The receptor set was obtained from a man in his sixties who had recovered from COVID-19.

The gene calls are TRBV2 and TRBJ1-5; TRBD1 might be the D (6 bases). Trimming took off 4 bases at V and 2 bases at J, with 15 bases between the two ends. From germline, CDR1 is SNHLY and CDR2 FYNNEI. This CDR3 is 16 amino acids long. The CDR3 sequence is CASSVFRTEGNQPQHF. In nucleotides, the CDR3 is TGTGCCAGCAGTGTTTTCAGGACAGAAGGCAATCAGCCCCAGCATTTT. Drawing the rest from reference TRBV2 and TRBJ1-5, the complete variable domain is EPEVTQTPSHQVTQMGQEVILRCVPISNHLYFYWYRQILGQKVEFLVSFYNNEISEKSEIFDDQFSVERPDGSNFTLKIRSTKLEDSAMYFCASSVFRTEGNQPQHFGDGTRLSIL.

The V call is TRBV24-1, the J call TRBJ2-3; 8 bases match TRBD2. This CDR3 is 14 amino acids long. The V gene's germline CDR1 is KGHDR and CDR2 SFDVKD. V lost 6 bases, J lost 1 base, and 2 bases stayed unmatched. The CDR3: CATSPAGGTDTQYF. The CDR3 DNA sequence: TGTGCCACCAGTCCAGCGGGGGGCACAGATACGCAGTATTTT.

The chain links TRBV7-9 to TRBJ2-7, with TRBD1 identical over 9 bases. There are 16 residues in the CDR3. J was trimmed by 3 bases and V by 4 bases; bases with no gene match: 10. CDR1 SEHNR and CDR2 FQNEAQ come from the germline V gene (reference sequence). The CDR3 here is CASSSVGQGFVYEQYF. CDR3 coding DNA: TGTGCCAGCAGCTCGGTAGGACAGGGGTTCGTCTACGAGCAGTACTTC.

V usage is TRBV27 and J usage is TRBJ1-1, with a tentative D call TRBD1 (5 bases). The CDR3 extends over 13 amino acids. V lost 10 bases, J lost 0 bases, and 12 bases lay in between. Looked up from germline, CDR1 is MNHEY and CDR2 is SMNVEV (reference sequence). The CDR3 DNA is TGTGCCACTAGGGGAGGGGTGAACACTGAAGCTTTCTTT. It specifies CATRGGVNTEAFF.

The gene calls are TRBV19 and TRBJ1-5; 12 bases agree with TRBD1. J gave up 6 bases and V 4 bases, and 4 bases lay outside the gene matches. The CDR3 length is 15 residues. Germline CDR1 reads LNHDA; CDR2 reads SQIVND (reference sequence). Written as DNA, the CDR3 is TGTGCCAGTAGTACCCGGGACAGGGGGCGTCAGCCCCAGCATTTT. Translated: CASSTRDRGRQPQHF. Looking up the rest from reference TRBV19 and TRBJ1-5 gives the full variable domain: DGGITQSPKYLFRKEGQNVTLSCEQNLNHDAMYWYRQDPGQGLRLIYYSQIVNDFQKGDIAEGYSVSREKKESFPLTVTSAQKNPTAFYLCASSTRDRGRQPQHFGDGTRLSIL.

This clone was recorded only once. The chain has TRBV19 and TRBJ2-1; 13 positions match TRBD2. Germline V gives CDR1 LNHDA, CDR2 SQIVND (reference sequence). V was clipped by 3 bases and J by 8 bases; unmatched bases: 1. The CDR3 consists of 14 residues. The CDR3 sequence is CASSIGLAGDEQFF. DNA for the CDR3: TGTGCCAGTAGTATTGGACTAGCGGGAGATGAGCAGTTCTTC.

This chain joins TRBV15 and TRBJ1-5; D unclear. Germline loops: CDR1 LNHNV, CDR2 YYDKDF (reference sequence). This CDR3 comprises 12 residues. The V end was cut by 8 bases, the J end by 2 bases, with 7 bases between. The CDR3 sequence is CATAVGNQPQHF. The CDR3 DNA is TGTGCCACCGCGGTTGGCAATCAGCCCCAGCATTTT.

The chain uses TRBV2 and TRBJ2-7; tentative D call: TRBD2 (7 bases). The V gene lost 9 bases and the J gene lost 6 bases, with 15 bases spanning the gap. Germline assignment: CDR1 SNHLY and CDR2 FYNNEI. This CDR3 spans 12 amino acids. This chain's CDR3 is CARGGVLSEQYF. The CDR3 DNA follows: TGTGCCAGAGGGGGGGTCCTCTCCGAGCAGTACTTC.

This clone was seen once. The rearrangement links TRBV7-9 to TRBJ1-2; maybe TRBD1 (6 bases). The V gene's germline CDR1 is SEHNR and CDR2 FQNEAQ (reference sequence). Trimming removed 5 bases at V and 8 bases at J, with 24 bases between. This CDR3 region has 16 residues. CDR3 protein: CASSPPQFPTGWGYTF. CDR3 nucleotide sequence: TGTGCCAGCAGCCCCCCGCAATTCCCGACAGGCTGGGGCTACACCTTC.